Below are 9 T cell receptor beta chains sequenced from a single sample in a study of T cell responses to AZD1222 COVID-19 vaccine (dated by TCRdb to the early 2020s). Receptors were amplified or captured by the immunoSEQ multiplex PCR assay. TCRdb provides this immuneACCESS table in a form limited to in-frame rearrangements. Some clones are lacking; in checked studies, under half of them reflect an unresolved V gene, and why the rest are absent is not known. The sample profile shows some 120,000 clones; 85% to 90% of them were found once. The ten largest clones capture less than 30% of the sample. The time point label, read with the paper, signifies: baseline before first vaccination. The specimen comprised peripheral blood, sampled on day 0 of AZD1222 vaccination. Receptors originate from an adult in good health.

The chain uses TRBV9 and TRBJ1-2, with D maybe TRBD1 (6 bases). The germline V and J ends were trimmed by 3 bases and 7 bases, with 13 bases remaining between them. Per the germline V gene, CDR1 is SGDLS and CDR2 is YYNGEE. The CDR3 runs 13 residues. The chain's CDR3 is CASSDRADSGYTF. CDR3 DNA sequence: TGTGCCAGCAGCGACAGGGCGGATAGTGGCTACACCTTC.

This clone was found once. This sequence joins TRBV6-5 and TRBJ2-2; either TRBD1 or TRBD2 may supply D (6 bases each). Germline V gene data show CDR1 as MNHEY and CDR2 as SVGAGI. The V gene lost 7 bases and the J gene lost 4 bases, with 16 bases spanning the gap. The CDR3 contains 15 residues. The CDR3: CASKRAGEVTGELFF. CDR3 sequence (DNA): TGTGCCAGCAAAAGGGCAGGGGAGGTCACCGGGGAGCTGTTTTTT.

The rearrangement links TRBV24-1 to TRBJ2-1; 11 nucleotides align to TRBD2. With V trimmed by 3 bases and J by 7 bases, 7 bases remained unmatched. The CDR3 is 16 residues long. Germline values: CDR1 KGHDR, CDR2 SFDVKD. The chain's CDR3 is CATSDGAGLADNEQFF. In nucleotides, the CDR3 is TGTGCCACCAGTGATGGAGCGGGACTAGCGGATAATGAGCAGTTCTTC.

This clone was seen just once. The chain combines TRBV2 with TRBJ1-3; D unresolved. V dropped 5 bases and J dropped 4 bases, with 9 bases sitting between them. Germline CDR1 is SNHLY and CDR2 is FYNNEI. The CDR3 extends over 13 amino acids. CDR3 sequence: CASSPLQGNTIYF. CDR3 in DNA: TGTGCCAGCAGTCCCCTTCAAGGAAACACCATATATTTT.

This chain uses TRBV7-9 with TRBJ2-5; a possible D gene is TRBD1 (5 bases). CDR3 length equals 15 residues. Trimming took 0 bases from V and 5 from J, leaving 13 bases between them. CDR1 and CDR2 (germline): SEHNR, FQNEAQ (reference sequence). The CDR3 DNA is TGTGCCAGCAGCTTAGCGGCAGGGTCGGTGGAGACCCAGTACTTC. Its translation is CASSLAAGSVETQYF. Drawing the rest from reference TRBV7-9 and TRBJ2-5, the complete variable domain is DTGVSQNPRHKITKRGQNVTFRCDPISEHNRLYWYRQTLGQGPEFLTYFQNEAQLEKSRLLSDRFSAERPKGSFSTLEIQRTEQGDSAMYLCASSLAAGSVETQYFGPGTRLLVL.

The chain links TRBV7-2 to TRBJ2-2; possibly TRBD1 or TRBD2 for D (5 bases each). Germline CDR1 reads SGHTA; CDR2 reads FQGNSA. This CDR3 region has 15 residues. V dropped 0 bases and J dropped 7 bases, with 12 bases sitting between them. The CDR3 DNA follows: TGTGCCAGCAGCTTAGCGGGACCCGCAAGCGGGGAGCTGTTTTTT. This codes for CASSLAGPASGELFF.

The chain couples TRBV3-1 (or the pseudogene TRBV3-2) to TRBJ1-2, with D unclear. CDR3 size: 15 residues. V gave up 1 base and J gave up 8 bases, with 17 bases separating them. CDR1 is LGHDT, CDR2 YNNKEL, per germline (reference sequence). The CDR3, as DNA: TGTGCCAGCAGCCAAGCGGTGAACCTCATCGGAGGCTACACCTTC. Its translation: CASSQAVNLIGGYTF.

This chain's CDR3 is CASRGTGPEAFF. The CDR3 nucleotides are TGTGCCAGCAGGGGGACTGGCCCTGAAGCTTTCTTT. The chain links TRBV12-3 or TRBV12-4 to TRBJ1-1; tentatively, D is TRBD1 (5 bases). Trimming left V 6 bases short and J 6 bases short, with 11 bases between. The CDR3 is made up of 12 amino acids.

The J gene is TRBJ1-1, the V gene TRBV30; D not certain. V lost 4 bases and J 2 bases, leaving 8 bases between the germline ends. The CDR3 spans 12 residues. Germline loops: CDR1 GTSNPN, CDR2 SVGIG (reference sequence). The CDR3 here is CAWKQYNTEAFF. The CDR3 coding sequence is TGTGCCTGGAAGCAATACAACACTGAAGCTTTCTTT.